One sample yielded the 10 T cell receptor beta chains listed below, sequenced in a study of CD8+ T cells in alopecia areata (dated by TCRdb to 2016 to 2019). The protocol used for the library was the immunoSEQ multiplex PCR assay. To provide template for TCR sequencing, every sample had RNA extracted and reverse transcribed into cDNA. Here the immuneACCESS table is served through TCRdb, limited to in-frame sequences with V and J called. Missing clones are a known gap in these copies; in checked studies unresolved V genes cover under half, and the rest lacks a known reason. The sample features about 300,000 clones, and none is a singleton. The biggest ten clones account for around 1.2% of the sample. Cells from pooled mouse cutaneous lymph nodes were stained for CD4, CD8alpha, NKG2D, NKG2ACE and other markers and then sorted on a BD Influx. Source material: CD4+ T cells sorted from a lymph node. The receptor source for this set is a C3H/HeJ mouse with alopecia areata. The strain's MHC haplotype is H2-k.

This clone was seen a few times. Gene names are the mouse ones. The read halts 4 residues ahead of the CDR3 end, with the missing end drawn from the germline J gene. Other DNA variants within this sample encode the same CDR3. The rearrangement uses TRBV31 and TRBJ2-5; TRBD2 might be the D (6 bases). The CDR3 sequence is 13 residues long. V shed 2 bases and J shed 0 bases, with 6 bases lying between them. The V gene's germline CDR1 is GKSSPN and CDR2 SITVG. Incomplete CDR3 DNA: TGTGCCTGGAGTGGGACTAACCAAGAC. The encoded protein is CAWSGTNQD. The whole CDR3 sequence is CAWSGTNQDTQYF. Variable domain in full (rest from reference TRBV31 and TRBJ2-5): AQTIHQWPVAEIKAVGSPLSLGCTIKGKSSPNLYWYWQATGGTLQQLFYSITVGQVESVVQLNLSASRPKDDQFILSTEKLLLSHSGFYLCAWSGTNQDTQYFGPGTRLLVL.

The table lists this clone with a few counts. Genes and germline come from the mouse. This chain's CDR3 is CTCSADTGQGSPDYTF. The CDR3 bases that were read are TGCACCTGCAGTGCAGATACAGGACAGGGAAGCCCC. The chain links TRBV1 to TRBJ1-2; the match to TRBD1 covers 8 bases. The read ends 4 residues shy of where the CDR3 ends; the end is completed using the germline J gene. Per germline, CDR1 NSQYPW and CDR2 LRSPGD (reference sequence). CDR3 size: 16 residues.

To note about this clone: Mouse gene names apply. The read stops 4 residues short of the end of the CDR3; the missing end is completed from the germline J gene. The V and J genes are TRBV19 and TRBJ2-1; 8 nucleotides agree with TRBD1. Germline V gene sequence: CDR1 FNHDT, CDR2 SITEND (reference sequence). V shed 5 bases and J 4 bases; nucleotides not matched to a gene: 8. This CDR3 contains 15 residues. CDR3 DNA (partial): TGTGCCAGCAGCCCCTGGACAGGGAAGTATGCT. Its translation is CASSPWTGKYA. The entire CDR3 sequence reads CASSPWTGKYAEQFF.

The table lists this clone with a few counts. The germline and genes are mouse ones. Coverage ceases 4 residues before the CDR3 finishes, and the germline J gene fills in the end. This chain uses TRBV13-1 with TRBJ2-1; TRBD2 aligns across 7 bases. This CDR3 has 16 residues. V was clipped by 1 base and J by 0 bases; unmatched bases: 4. Germline V gene data show CDR1 as NSHNY and CDR2 as SYGAGN. CDR3 amino acids: CASSDRLGVNYAEQFF. Partial CDR3 DNA: TGTGCCAGCAGTGATCGGCTGGGGGTTAACTATGCT.

As regards this clone: Gene names and germline match the mouse. The sequence runs out 4 residues before the end of the CDR3; the remainder is reconstructed from the germline J gene. This rearrangement joins TRBV13-3 to TRBJ2-1; 13 bases line up with TRBD2. In germline, CDR1 is NNHDY, CDR2 SYVADS. CDR3 length: 15 residues. Trimming at V came to 5 bases and at J to 5 bases, leaving 4 bases not matched to a gene. The sequenced CDR3 bases are TGTGCCAGCAGAACCGGGACTGGGGGGGATGCT. It encodes CASRTGTGGDA. The full CDR3 protein is CASRTGTGGDAEQFF.

Of note for this clone: Mouse gene names apply. The read ends 4 residues early relative to the CDR3; the germline J gene fills the gap. The same CDR3 also results from other DNA sequences found in this sample. The V gene is TRBV19, the J gene TRBJ2-7; possible D gene TRBD1, 5 bases. Germline CDR1 FNHDT, CDR2 SITEND (reference sequence). The CDR3 extends over 12 amino acids. V lost 2 bases, J lost 3 bases, and 6 bases lay in between. Here the CDR3 reads CASSMRGYEQYF. CDR3 bases read: TGTGCCAGCAGTATGAGGGGCTAT.

On this clone: Gene names and germline refer to mouse. The CDR3 end lies 4 residues beyond the end of the read and is filled in from the germline J gene. Other DNA sequences from this sample encode an identical CDR3 as well. The gene calls are TRBV1 and TRBJ2-1; a weak D match, TRBD2 (5 bases). The CDR3 runs to 14 residues. From germline, CDR1 is NSQYPW and CDR2 LRSPGD (reference sequence). Trimming cost V 3 bases and J 0 bases, with 6 bases left between them. Partial CDR3 DNA: TGCACCTGCAGTGCTGGGGTTAACTATGCT. As protein: CTCSAGVNYA. Given in full, the CDR3 is CTCSAGVNYAEQFF.

On this clone: Any gene name here is a mouse gene name. The CDR3 is cut off 4 residues early in the read; its end comes from the germline J gene. The same CDR3 can be traced to other DNA sequences in this sample. The rearrangement links TRBV31 to TRBJ1-2; the match to TRBD1 covers 10 bases. This CDR3 region has 14 residues. Germline V gene data show CDR1 as GKSSPN and CDR2 as SITVG. J gave up 3 bases and V 3 bases, and 4 bases lay outside the gene matches. CDR3 DNA, as far as it was read: TGTGCCTGGAGGCGGGACAGGGGAGACTCC. Encoded protein: CAWRRDRGDS. The entire CDR3 protein is CAWRRDRGDSDYTF.

The table lists this clone with a few counts. The genes are named according to mouse. The CDR3 is cut off 4 residues early in the read; its end comes from the germline J gene. This CDR3 is also generated by other DNA sequences in the sample. J is TRBJ1-2 and V is TRBV13-1, with 7 bases lining up with TRBD1. V dropped 5 bases and J dropped 2; count of bases not matched to a gene: 3. This CDR3 has 13 residues. CDR1 NSHNY and CDR2 SYGAGN come from the germline V gene. This chain's CDR3 is CASRETGNSDYTF. Incomplete CDR3 DNA: TGTGCCAGCAGGGAGACAGGGAACTCC.

This clone showed up many times. The gene names here belong to mouse. The read ends 4 residues before the CDR3 terminus; that terminus is restored from the germline J gene. This rearrangement joins TRBV17 to TRBJ2-5, with D maybe TRBD1 (6 bases). Looked up from germline, CDR1 is MNHDT and CDR2 is YYDKIL. This CDR3 has 15 amino acids. Incomplete CDR3 DNA: TGTGCTAGCAGTAGAGATCAGGGGTGGGAAGAC. Translation gives CASSRDQGWED. The entire CDR3 protein reads CASSRDQGWEDTQYF.